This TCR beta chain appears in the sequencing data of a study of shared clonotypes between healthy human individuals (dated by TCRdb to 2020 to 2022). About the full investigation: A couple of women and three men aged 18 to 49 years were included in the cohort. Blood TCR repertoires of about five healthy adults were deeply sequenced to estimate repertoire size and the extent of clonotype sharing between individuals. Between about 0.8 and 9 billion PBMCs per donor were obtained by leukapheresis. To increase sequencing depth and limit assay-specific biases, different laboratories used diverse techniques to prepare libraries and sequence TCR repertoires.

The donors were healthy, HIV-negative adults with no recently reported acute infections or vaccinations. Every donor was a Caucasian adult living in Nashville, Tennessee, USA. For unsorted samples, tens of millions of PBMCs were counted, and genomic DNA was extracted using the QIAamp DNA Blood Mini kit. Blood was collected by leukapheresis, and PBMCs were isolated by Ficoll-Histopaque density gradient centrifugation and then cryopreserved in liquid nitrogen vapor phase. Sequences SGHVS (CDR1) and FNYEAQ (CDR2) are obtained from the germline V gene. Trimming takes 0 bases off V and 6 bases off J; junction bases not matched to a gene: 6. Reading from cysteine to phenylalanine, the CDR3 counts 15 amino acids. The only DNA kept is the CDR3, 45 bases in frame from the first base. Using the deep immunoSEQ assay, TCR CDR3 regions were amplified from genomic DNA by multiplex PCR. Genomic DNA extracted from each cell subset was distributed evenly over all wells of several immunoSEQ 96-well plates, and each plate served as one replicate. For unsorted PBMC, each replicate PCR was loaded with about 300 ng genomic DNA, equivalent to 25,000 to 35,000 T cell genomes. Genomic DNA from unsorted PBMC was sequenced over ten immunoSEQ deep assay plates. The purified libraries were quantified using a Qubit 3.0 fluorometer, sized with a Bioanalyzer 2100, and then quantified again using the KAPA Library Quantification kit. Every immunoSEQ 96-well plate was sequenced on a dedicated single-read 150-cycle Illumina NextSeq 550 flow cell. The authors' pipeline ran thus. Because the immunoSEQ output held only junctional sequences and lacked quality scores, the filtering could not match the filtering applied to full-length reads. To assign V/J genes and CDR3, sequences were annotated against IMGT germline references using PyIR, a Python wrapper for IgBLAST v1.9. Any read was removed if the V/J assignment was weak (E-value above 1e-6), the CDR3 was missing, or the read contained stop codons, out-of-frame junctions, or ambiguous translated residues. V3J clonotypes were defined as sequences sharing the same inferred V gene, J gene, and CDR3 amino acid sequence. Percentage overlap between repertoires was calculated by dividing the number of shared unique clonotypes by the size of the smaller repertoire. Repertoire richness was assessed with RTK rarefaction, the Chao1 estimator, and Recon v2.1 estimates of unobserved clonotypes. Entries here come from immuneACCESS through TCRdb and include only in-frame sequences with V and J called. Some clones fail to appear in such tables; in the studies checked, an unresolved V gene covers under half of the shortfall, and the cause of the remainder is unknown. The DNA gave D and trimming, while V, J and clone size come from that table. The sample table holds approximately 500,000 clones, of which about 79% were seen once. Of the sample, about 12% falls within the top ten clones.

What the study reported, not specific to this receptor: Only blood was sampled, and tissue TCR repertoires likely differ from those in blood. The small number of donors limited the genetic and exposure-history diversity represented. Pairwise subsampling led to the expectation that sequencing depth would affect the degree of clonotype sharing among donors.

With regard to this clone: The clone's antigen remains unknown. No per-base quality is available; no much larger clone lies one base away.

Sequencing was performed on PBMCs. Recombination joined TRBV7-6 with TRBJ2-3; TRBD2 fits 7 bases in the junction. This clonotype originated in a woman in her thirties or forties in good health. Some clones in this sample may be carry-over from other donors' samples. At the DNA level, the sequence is TGTGCCAGCAGCTTAGCGGGAGGGCCAGTTGATACGCAGTATTTT. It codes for CASSLAGGPVDTQYF.